This T cell receptor (beta chain) was recorded in a study of PD-1 blockade in classical Hodgkin lymphoma. Study at large: Patients had nivolumab dosed at 3 mg/kg, delivered intravenously every 2 weeks.

Time point defined: cycle 4 day 1 (C4D1), after around six weeks of nivolumab. The patients all showed relapse after autologous stem cell transplantation, while their brentuximab vedotin exposure varied. Best responses included complete response and partial response; otherwise, the best response was progressive disease. This clone was recorded a few times. Antigen specificity is unknown. Study-wide points: By C4D1, diversity of CD4+ TCRs had risen significantly, whereas that of CD8+ TCRs had not. Newly diagnosed patients had diversity similar to the baseline diversity of complete responders.

Trimming removed 0 bases at V and 8 bases at J, with 10 bases between. Germline-derived CDR1 and CDR2 are SGHAT and FQNNGV. CDR3 length: 14 amino acids. The protocol was immunoSEQ multiplex PCR, while the TCRdb copy is restricted to in-frame clones and leaves out a portion. The table lists almost 7,000 clones, approximately 86% of them singletons. V usage is TRBV11-2 and J usage is TRBJ1-4; D gene unclear. The receptor comes from a human donor with classical Hodgkin lymphoma. Specimen: peripheral blood mononuclear cells (PBMCs), collected before the fourth cycle of nivolumab. CDR3 nucleotide sequence: TGTGCCAGCAGCTTAGAACCGGTGGGAGAAAAACTGTTTTTT. Amino acids: CASSLEPVGEKLFF.